Given below is one T cell receptor (beta chain) in context. This clonotype has only a few counts. Its antigen is not yet known. There are no base qualities to consult, and no much larger clone falls within one base. These reads were obtained on an Illumina NovaSeq 6000. cDNA libraries for TCRalpha and TCRbeta were prepared by 5'RACE using constant-segment primers, with sample barcodes and unique molecular identifiers added. Trizol reagent was used to extract RNA from every sample. The libraries were amplified in two PCR steps, and the second step added a second sample barcode and Illumina TruSeq adapters. Sequencing of libraries was performed on an Illumina NovaSeq with 2 x 150 bp paired-end reads. The original methods were these. The reads were demultiplexed and collapsed into UMI-guided consensus sequences using migec v1.2.7. Using mixcr v2.1.11, UMI consensuses were aligned to TRA and TRB V and J templates and then assembled into clonotypes. Expanded or contracted clonotypes were those called significant by both edgeR and NoisET, with noise models trained on biological replicates. For edgeR calls, a false discovery rate-adjusted p below 0.01 and a log2 fold-change threshold of 1 were applied. As an exploratory analysis of dynamics, max-normalized trajectories of the 1000 most abundant clonotypes were examined with PCA combined with hierarchical clustering. Separately sequenced CD4+ and CD8+ repertoires were used to assign a CD4 or CD8 phenotype to each responding clone. The raw public reads went through TCRdb reprocessing: fastp at Q25, MiXCR clone calling, in-frame beta chains kept. When rows share a CDR3 protein, they turn into one entry using the most common DNA and genes. These V and J calls originate from TCRdb's pipeline instead of the authors' own analysis. A total of hundreds of thousands of distinct CDR3 sequences appear in this sample, 16% of them only once. The leading ten clones occupy about 4% of the sample.

The CDR3 contains 15 residues, cysteine and phenylalanine counted. The kept DNA is CDR3 alone, 45 bases in frame from the first base. The germline ends are 17 bases apart after V is trimmed by 3 bases and J by 6 bases. CDR1 and CDR2, per the germline V gene, are SGHNT and YENEEA. These data belong to a study of T-cell memory formation after mild COVID-19 (dated by TCRdb to the early 2020s). About the investigation overall: TCR sequence clusters from the two donors were largely donor specific. Longitudinal TCRalpha and TCRbeta repertoire sequencing tracked T-cell clones expanding and contracting after mild COVID-19 in two donors. Two young, previously healthy adult volunteers made up the cohort, one male and one female. What the study reported, not specific to this receptor: The detection of some responding clones in pre-infection memory suggests that pre-existing cross-reactive memory T cells joined the SARS-CoV-2 response. Only a couple of mild cases were covered by the study, and larger cohorts that include severe cases with pre-infection samples were considered necessary. Contracting CD4+ clones turned up mainly in the CM and EM memory subsets, whereas EMRA was where CD8+ clones were enriched. Clones that contracted from day 15 to 85 showed balanced CD4/CD8 phenotypes, whereas a second wave of clones that expanded from day 15 to 37 leaned towards CD4+. SARS-CoV-2 specificity of the second-wave clones peaking on day 37 was not confirmed.

Ficoll-Paque density gradient centrifugation was the method used to isolate PBMCs. This chain is built from TRBV11-3 and TRBJ1-1; 5 matching bases give a weak D call of TRBD1. The receptor was derived from a man aged 18 to 35 who had mild COVID-19 (a few samples of this study predate the infection). The sample titles of this study are shuffled in the database, so cell type and time point are left out; the donor was told from shared clones. The source material was PBMCs or a T cell subset sorted from them (not recorded which). The CDR3 protein: CASSFSGGGGSEAFF. At the DNA level, the sequence is TGTGCCAGCAGCTTCTCCGGGGGGGGAGGTTCTGAAGCTTTCTTT.